Below are 28 T cell receptor beta chains sequenced from a single sample in a study of identical twins. TCRdb processed the 5' RACE reads anew with MiXCR; each CDR3 protein has one entry. The sample contains under 500,000 distinct CDR3 sequences, 14% of which appear only once. This sample also appeared in a second study, on yellow fever vaccine responses in identical twins.

Specimen: CD4+ T cells sorted from blood. The receptor set was obtained from a woman between 18 and 29 years old in good health.

A remark on this clonotype: The junction shows a germline mismatch at one end, possibly a read error. The chain joins TRBV9 to TRBJ1-2; D is unclear. Germline V gene data show CDR1 as SGDLS and CDR2 as YYNGEE. The CDR3 sequence is 13 residues long. The CDR3 DNA follows: TGTGCCAGCAGCGTAGCAGGCGCCTCGGGCTGCACCTTC. Translated: CASSVAGASGCTF. The full variable domain, its missing parts supplied by reference TRBV9 and TRBJ1-2, is DSGVTQTPKHLITATGQRVTLRCSPRSGDLSVYWYQQSLDQGLQFLIQYYNGEERAKGNILERFSAQQFPDLHSELNLSSLELGDSALYFCASSVAGASGCTFGSGTRLTVV.

This clonotype came up many times. V is TRBV12-3 or TRBV12-4 and J is TRBJ2-4, with unresolved D. This CDR3 region has 14 residues. V lost 3 bases, J lost 0 bases, and 6 bases lay in between. As DNA, the CDR3 is TGTGCCAGCAGTTTGGCCCCAGCCAAAAACATTCAGTACTTC. Translation gives CASSLAPAKNIQYF.

The chain carries TRBV20-1 and TRBJ2-3; 7 bases are shared with TRBD2. The CDR3 spans 14 residues. V lost 6 bases to trimming and J lost 0 bases; unmatched junction nucleotides: 6. In germline, CDR1 is DFQATT, CDR2 SNEGSKA (reference sequence). The CDR3 protein is CSAPSGDSTDTQYF. In nucleotides, the CDR3 is TGCAGTGCGCCCAGCGGGGATAGCACAGATACGCAGTATTTT.

Ten or more counts support this clonotype. One end of the junction varies from germline; a read error may be responsible. DNA for the CDR3: TGTGCCATCAGTAATCCCGCCATCTCCCACAATGAGCAGTTCTTC. This encodes CAISNPAISHNEQFF. V usage is TRBV10-3 and J usage is TRBJ2-1; D unresolved. CDR3 size: 15 residues. Germline values: CDR1 ENHRY, CDR2 SYGVKD.

There are a few counts of this clonotype. The chain's CDR3 is CASSLKWAGDKNTEAFF. CDR3 sequence (DNA): TGTGCCAGCAGCCTCAAGTGGGCAGGGGATAAGAACACTGAAGCTTTCTTT. This chain connects TRBV14 to TRBJ1-1, with D tentatively TRBD1 (6 bases). V lost 4 bases, J lost 1 base, and 19 bases lay in between. The germline CDR1 and CDR2 sequences are SGHDN and FVKESK. This CDR3 contains 17 residues.

This clonotype was found a few times. The CDR3 DNA reads TGTGCCAGCAGGTCGGACACAGCCCGCACAGATACGCAGTATTTT. The encoded protein is CASRSDTARTDTQYF. V usage is TRBV6-1 and J usage is TRBJ2-3; TRBD1 might be the D (5 bases). The CDR3 runs 15 residues. Trimming cost V 6 bases and J 1 base, with 14 bases left between them. CDR1 is MNHNS, CDR2 SASEGT, per germline.

This clonotype has a handful of counts. V is TRBV7-9 and J is TRBJ1-4; TRBD1 matches at 9 bases. The CDR3 covers 15 residues. V trimming: 6 bases; J trimming: 8 bases; junction bases outside the gene matches: 10. The germline V gene encodes CDR1 SEHNR and CDR2 FQNEAQ (reference sequence). Here the CDR3 reads CASRITTGGHEKLFF. DNA of the CDR3: TGTGCCAGCAGGATCACAACAGGGGGCCACGAAAAACTGTTTTTT.

The V gene is TRBV5-6, the J gene TRBJ2-1, with D possibly being TRBD1 or TRBD2 (5 bases each). Germline lookup yields CDR1 SGHDT and CDR2 YYEEEE. V dropped 5 bases and J dropped 7 bases, with 19 bases sitting between them. CDR3 length: 15 residues. CDR3: CASRSGFLGVNEQFF. DNA for the CDR3: TGTGCCAGCAGGTCAGGGTTCCTGGGGGTAAATGAGCAGTTCTTC.

The V and J genes are TRBV20-1 and TRBJ2-5, with 13 bases fitting TRBD2. The CDR3 spans 15 residues. V was pared by 6 bases and J by 5 bases, with 9 bases of the junction left unmatched. Germline CDR1 is DFQATT and CDR2 is SNEGSKA (reference sequence). The CDR3 loop is CSAIGLAGALETQYF. For the CDR3, the DNA is TGCAGTGCCATCGGACTAGCGGGAGCGTTGGAGACCCAGTACTTC.

This clonotype was counted a few times. V gene TRBV28 combines with J gene TRBJ1-6; perhaps TRBD1 as D (6 bases). V was trimmed by 2 bases and J by 8 bases, leaving 10 bases between them. In germline, CDR1 is MDHEN, CDR2 SYDVKM. The CDR3 contains 14 residues. CDR3 nucleotide sequence: TGTGCCAGCAGTTTACGCGGACAGTATTCACCCCTCCACTTT. Encoded protein: CASSLRGQYSPLHF.

The chain employs TRBV7-8 and TRBJ2-7; D uncertain. Germline V gene lookup returns CDR1 SGHVS and CDR2 FQNEAQ. CDR3 length: 12 residues. V was shortened by 5 bases and J by 5 bases, with 10 bases between the two germline ends. The DNA of the CDR3 is TGTGCCAGCAGCCCCCAAGTCCACGAGCAGTACTTC. It yields the protein CASSPQVHEQYF.

The chain combines TRBV11-2 with TRBJ1-2; D not certain. Trimming removed 3 bases at V and 0 bases at J, with 5 bases between. Germline assignment: CDR1 SGHAT and CDR2 FQNNGV. The CDR3 is 13 residues long. CDR3 nucleotide sequence: TGTGCCAGCAGCTTTGCCGCTAACTATGGCTACACCTTC. Residues: CASSFAANYGYTF. The whole variable domain, remainder taken from reference TRBV11-2 and TRBJ1-2, is EAGVAQSPRYKIIEKRQSVAFWCNPISGHATLYWYQQILGQGPKLLIQFQNNGVVDDSQLPKDRFSAERLKGVDSTLKIQPAKLEDSAVYLCASSFAANYGYTFGSGTRLTVV.

This clonotype was recorded many times. This chain joins TRBV29-1 and TRBJ1-1, with D maybe TRBD1 (5 bases). V lost 3 bases and J 4 bases, leaving 9 bases between the germline ends. Germline values: CDR1 SQVTM, CDR2 ANQGSEA. This CDR3 region has 12 residues. For the CDR3, the DNA is TGCAGCGTTGATCAGGGCGGCACTGAAGCTTTCTTT. Translation gives CSVDQGGTEAFF.

This clonotype was picked up many times. The chain links TRBV7-2 to TRBJ2-5; D possibly uses TRBD1 or TRBD2 (5 bases each). The CDR3 totals 14 residues. In germline, CDR1 is SGHTA, CDR2 FQGNSA. V was trimmed by 5 bases and J by 2 bases, leaving 12 bases between them. The CDR3 DNA reads TGTGCCAGCAGCCGGGGACCGATACAAGAGACCCAGTACTTC. Translating it yields CASSRGPIQETQYF.

CDR3 DNA: TGCGCCAGCAGCATCGGGACACTACAAGAGACCCAGTACTTC. The encoded protein is CASSIGTLQETQYF. The chain uses TRBV5-1 and TRBJ2-5; the D gene is possibly TRBD1 (6 bases). V was cut by 4 bases and J by 2 bases, with 12 bases left in between. CDR1 is SGHRS, CDR2 YFSETQ, per germline. The CDR3 contains 14 residues. The complete variable domain, with remaining parts taken from reference TRBV5-1 and TRBJ2-5, reads KAGVTQTPRYLIKTRGQQVTLSCSPISGHRSVSWYQQTPGQGLQFLFEYFSETQRNKGNFPGRFSGRQFSNSRSEMNVSTLELGDSALYLCASSIGTLQETQYFGPGTRLLVL.

This clonotype was observed a few times. The V and J genes are TRBV6-2 or TRBV6-3 and TRBJ2-5, with D tentatively TRBD1 or TRBD2 (5 bases each). V was shortened by 6 bases and J by 5 bases, with 25 bases between the two germline ends. This CDR3 has 17 amino acids. Germline lookup yields CDR1 MNHEY and CDR2 SVGEGT. The CDR3 region has the DNA TGTGCCAGCAGACATCATGAGGTCAAGGTGGGGGTGGAGACCCAGTACTTC. This gives the protein CASRHHEVKVGVETQYF.

This clonotype occurred many times. The gene calls are TRBV2 and TRBJ2-3; D may be TRBD2 (6 bases). V was cut by 2 bases and J by 1 base, with 10 bases left in between. This CDR3 comprises 15 residues. CDR1 and CDR2 from the germline V gene are SNHLY and FYNNEI. The CDR3 here is CASSELASGTDTQYF. The CDR3 coding sequence is TGTGCCAGCAGTGAACTGGCTAGCGGCACAGATACGCAGTATTTT.

This clonotype was counted ten times or more. V gene TRBV11-3 combines with J gene TRBJ2-1; TRBD2 is a possible D gene (5 bases). V was trimmed by 1 base and J by 3 bases, leaving 10 bases between them. Germline loops: CDR1 SGHNT, CDR2 YENEEA. The CDR3 is made up of 15 amino acids. CDR3 sequence reads: CASSLGSSSYNEQFF. The CDR3 region has the DNA TGTGCCAGCAGCTTAGGTTCTAGCAGCTACAATGAGCAGTTCTTC.

This clonotype showed up just a few times. In nucleotides, the CDR3 is TGTGCCAGCAGTTTTATGGCAGTCTCTGGAAACACCATATATTTT. Encoded protein: CASSFMAVSGNTIYF. The rearrangement links TRBV12-3 or TRBV12-4 to TRBJ1-3; D is ambiguous. V was trimmed by 3 bases and J by 0 bases, leaving 9 bases between them. The CDR3 contains 15 residues.

This clonotype came up a few times. This chain joins TRBV2 and TRBJ2-7; tentatively, D is TRBD1 or TRBD2 (6 bases each). CDR1 SNHLY and CDR2 FYNNEI come from the germline V gene. The V gene lost 0 bases and the J gene lost 12 bases, with 18 bases spanning the gap. The CDR3 is 14 residues long. The CDR3 loop is CASSEAVIGGRTYF. CDR3 coding DNA: TGTGCCAGCAGTGAAGCGGTGATAGGGGGGAGGACGTACTTC. The full variable domain, in which reference TRBV2 and TRBJ2-7 provide the parts outside the CDR3, is EPEVTQTPSHQVTQMGQEVILRCVPISNHLYFYWYRQILGQKVEFLVSFYNNEISEKSEIFDDQFSVERPDGSNFTLKIRSTKLEDSAMYFCASSEAVIGGRTYFGPGTRLTVT.

CDR3 sequence: CASSLRVGLQETQYF. In DNA, the CDR3 is TGTGCCAGCAGCTTAAGGGTTGGATTACAAGAGACCCAGTACTTC. The chain is built from TRBV7-3 and TRBJ2-5; no firm D call. Germline V gene data show CDR1 as SGHTA and CDR2 as FQGTGA. The CDR3 contains 15 residues. V lost 1 base, J lost 2 bases, and 11 bases lay in between.

The gene calls are TRBV9 and TRBJ2-1; tentatively, D is TRBD2 (6 bases). V was shortened by 0 bases and J by 4 bases, with 11 bases between the two germline ends. Germline V CDR1 and CDR2: SGDLS, YYNGEE. The CDR3 sequence is 15 residues long. As DNA, the CDR3 is TGTGCCAGCAGCGTAGGTCTAGCGATGTACAATGAGCAGTTCTTC. It translates to CASSVGLAMYNEQFF.

The genes are TRBV4-2 and TRBJ2-1, with 12 nucleotides matching TRBD2. The trim removed 0 bases at V and 0 bases at J, leaving 3 bases unmatched. This CDR3 has 18 residues. Germline-derived CDR1 and CDR2 are LGHNA and YNFKEQ. CDR3 DNA sequence: TGTGCCAGCAGCCAAGATGAGACTAGCGGGAGCTCCTACAATGAGCAGTTCTTC. It codes for CASSQDETSGSSYNEQFF.

This clonotype has just a few counts. This chain joins TRBV28 and TRBJ1-2; TRBD1 matches at 8 bases. Trimming at V came to 1 base and at J to 7 bases, leaving 2 bases not matched to a gene. Germline CDR1 MDHEN, CDR2 SYDVKM. The CDR3 covers 13 residues. The chain's CDR3 is CASSLSGGVGYTF. The CDR3 bases are TGTGCCAGCAGTTTATCAGGGGGCGTTGGCTACACCTTC.

V usage is TRBV6-1 and J usage is TRBJ2-2; 9 bases fit TRBD1. Germline CDR1 reads MNHNS; CDR2 reads SASEGT. The junction had 12 bases not matched to a gene; V was cut back by 6 bases and J by 4 bases. The CDR3 sequence is 17 residues long. CDR3 loop: CASRKQGAVGGTGELFF. DNA of the CDR3: TGTGCCAGCAGAAAACAGGGGGCTGTCGGTGGCACCGGGGAGCTGTTTTTT.

This clonotype has a handful of counts. J is TRBJ1-1 and V is TRBV6-5; D perhaps matches TRBD1 (5 bases). Deletions cut 4 bases from V and 4 bases from J, with 13 bases between. CDR3 length: 14 amino acids. Germline V gene sequence: CDR1 MNHEY, CDR2 SVGAGI. The CDR3 DNA reads as TGTGCCAGCAGTTCCACGAGGGGTGGCACTGAAGCTTTCTTT. Translating it yields CASSSTRGGTEAFF.

The CDR3 loop reads CASSQGASGIRGYTF. The CDR3 nucleotides are TGTGCCAGCAGCCAGGGGGCCAGCGGAATTCGTGGCTACACCTTC. This sequence joins TRBV5-5 and TRBJ1-2; 8 bases line up with TRBD1. With 4 bases clipped from V and 7 bases from J, the junction kept 12 bases outside the gene matches. This CDR3 has 15 amino acids. The germline CDR1 and CDR2 sequences are SGHKS and YYEKEE (reference sequence).

This clonotype turned up a few times. V gene TRBV6-2 or TRBV6-3 combines with J gene TRBJ2-5; D is unresolved. V was clipped by 0 bases and J by 1 base, with 6 bases between them. Germline loops: CDR1 MNHEY, CDR2 SVGEGT. The CDR3 spans 14 residues. The CDR3 DNA reads TGTGCCAGCAGTTACTCGCCAACCCAAGAGACCCAGTACTTC. Amino acids: CASSYSPTQETQYF.